This TCR beta chain was observed in a study of T cells after posttransplantation cyclophosphamide. Using immunoSEQ multiplex PCR, the repertoire was profiled, and TCRdb retains in-frame clones only, with some absent. The repertoire includes 35,000 to 45,000 clones, 78% of them detected once, and roughly 8.1% sits in the top ten. A note on this clone: Its antigen is unidentified.

Study-level points and caveats: Blood and skin or GI T cell repertoires showed limited TRB overlap. Recipient CMV seropositivity and CMV reactivation strongly tracked TRB clonality. Later blood repertoires were often dominated by clones from the donor CD8+ memory compartment.

Busulfan-fludarabine conditioning, marrow transplant, and cyclophosphamide on days +3 and +4 were administered. The CDR3 has 15 residues. Germline assignment: CDR1 SGHKS and CDR2 YYEKEE (reference sequence). V dropped 0 bases and J dropped 2 bases, with 11 bases sitting between them. The TCR sequence derives from a female patient between 40 and 50 years old who received an allogeneic stem cell transplant from a related donor, was CMV-positive, and had no GVHD. The T cells may come from the graft donor. V and J are TRBV5-5 and TRBJ1-1, with D tentatively TRBD1 (5 bases). Sequences were derived from CD4+ T cells sorted from blood, sampled around 2,000 days after a stem cell transplant with posttransplant cyclophosphamide. The CDR3 bases are TGTGCCAGCAGCTTGGCCATAGGGGTCAACACTGAAGCTTTCTTT. This codes for CASSLAIGVNTEAFF. The full variable domain, in which reference TRBV5-5 and TRBJ1-1 provide the parts outside the CDR3, is DAGVTQSPTHLIKTRGQQVTLRCSPISGHKSVSWYQQVLGQGPQFIFQYYEKEERGRGNFPDRFSARQFPNYSSELNVNALLLGDSALYLCASSLAIGVNTEAFFGQGTRLTVV.